This T cell receptor beta chain emerged from a study of shared clonotypes between healthy human individuals. The donors, healthy adults who were HIV-negative, had experienced no recent acute infections or vaccinations. Study-level points and caveats: Generation probability values for non-shared clonotypes were lower than those for clonotypes shared by all four donors.

A word on this clone: Its antigen is currently unknown.

CDR1 is MGHRA, CDR2 YSYEKL, per germline. V lost 0 bases and J 3 bases, leaving 20 bases between the germline ends. The CDR3 totals 18 residues. Sequencing used immunoSEQ multiplex PCR; TCRdb keeps in-frame clones, though not all of them. The table has some 2.3 million clones, about 92% seen once. V gene TRBV4-1 combines with J gene TRBJ1-1; weak D call: TRBD1 (6 bases). The sequence was obtained from a man between 18 and 29 years old in good health. Some clones in this sample may be carry-over from other donors' samples. The material sequenced was naive CD4+ T cells from PBMCs. As to subset: CD45RA+ positively selected. Written as DNA, the CDR3 is TGCGCCAGCAGCCAAGACTGGGGGCGGCGGCTAGGAGACACTGAAGCTTTCTTT. Its protein is CASSQDWGRRLGDTEAFF.